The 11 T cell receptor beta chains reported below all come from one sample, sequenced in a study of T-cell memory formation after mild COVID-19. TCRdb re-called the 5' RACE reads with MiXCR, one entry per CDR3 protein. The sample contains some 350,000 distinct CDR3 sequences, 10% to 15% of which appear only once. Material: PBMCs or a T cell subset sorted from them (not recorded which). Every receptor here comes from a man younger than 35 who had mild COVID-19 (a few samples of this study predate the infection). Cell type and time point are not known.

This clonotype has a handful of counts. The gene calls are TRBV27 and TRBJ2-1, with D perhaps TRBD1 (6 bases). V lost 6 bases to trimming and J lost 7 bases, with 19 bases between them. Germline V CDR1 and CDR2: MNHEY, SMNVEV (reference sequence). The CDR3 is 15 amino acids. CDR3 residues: CASSTGSREENEQFF. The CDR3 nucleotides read TGTGCCAGCAGCACAGGGAGCAGAGAAGAGAATGAGCAGTTCTTC.

CDR3 in amino acids: CASSLASQIYSNQPQHF. CDR3 sequence (DNA): TGTGCCAGCAGCCTCGCTAGCCAAATCTATAGCAATCAGCCCCAGCATTTT. The chain is built from TRBV6-2 or TRBV6-3 and TRBJ1-5, with no clear D. The CDR3 loop spans 17 amino acids. Germline CDR1 MNHEY, CDR2 SVGEGT. Trimming took off 6 bases at V and 0 bases at J, with 18 bases between the two ends.

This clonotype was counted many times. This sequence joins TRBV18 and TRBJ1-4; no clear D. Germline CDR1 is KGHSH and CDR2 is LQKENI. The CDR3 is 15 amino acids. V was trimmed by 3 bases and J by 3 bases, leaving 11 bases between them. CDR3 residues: CASSPQAGANEKLFF. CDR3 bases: TGTGCCAGCTCACCCCAGGCCGGGGCTAATGAAAAACTGTTTTTT.

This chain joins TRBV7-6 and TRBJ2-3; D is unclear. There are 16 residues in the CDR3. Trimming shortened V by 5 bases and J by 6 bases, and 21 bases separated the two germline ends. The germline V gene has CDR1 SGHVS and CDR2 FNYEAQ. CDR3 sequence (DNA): TGTGCCAGCAGCCAGAACGGGTGGGTCAGCGCGGATACGCAGTATTTT. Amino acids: CASSQNGWVSADTQYF.

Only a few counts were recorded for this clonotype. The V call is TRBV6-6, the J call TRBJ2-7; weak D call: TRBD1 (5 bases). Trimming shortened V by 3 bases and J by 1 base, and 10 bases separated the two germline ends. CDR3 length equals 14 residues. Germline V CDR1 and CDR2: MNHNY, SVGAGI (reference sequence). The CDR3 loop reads CASSYSRVSYEQYF. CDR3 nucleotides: TGTGCCAGCAGTTATTCCAGGGTTTCCTACGAGCAGTACTTC.

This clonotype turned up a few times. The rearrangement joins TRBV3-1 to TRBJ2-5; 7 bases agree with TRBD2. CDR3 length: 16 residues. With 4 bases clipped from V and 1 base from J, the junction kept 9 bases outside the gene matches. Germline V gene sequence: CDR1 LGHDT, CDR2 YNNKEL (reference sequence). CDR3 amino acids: CASSPRGAGLQETQYF. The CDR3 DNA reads TGTGCCAGCAGCCCCCGAGGAGCGGGGCTCCAAGAGACCCAGTACTTC.

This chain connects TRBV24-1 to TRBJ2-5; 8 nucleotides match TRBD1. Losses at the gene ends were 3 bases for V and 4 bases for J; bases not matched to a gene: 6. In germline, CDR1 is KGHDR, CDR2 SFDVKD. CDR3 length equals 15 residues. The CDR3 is CATSDPQTGVETQYF. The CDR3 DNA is TGTGCCACCAGTGATCCCCAGACAGGGGTAGAGACCCAGTACTTC.

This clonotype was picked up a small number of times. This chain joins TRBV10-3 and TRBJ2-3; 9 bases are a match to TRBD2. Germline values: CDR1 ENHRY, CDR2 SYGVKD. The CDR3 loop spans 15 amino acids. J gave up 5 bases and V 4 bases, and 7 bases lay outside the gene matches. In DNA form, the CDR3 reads TGTGCCATCAGTGGCCTAGCGGGGTTAGGAGATACGCAGTATTTT. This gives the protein CAISGLAGLGDTQYF.

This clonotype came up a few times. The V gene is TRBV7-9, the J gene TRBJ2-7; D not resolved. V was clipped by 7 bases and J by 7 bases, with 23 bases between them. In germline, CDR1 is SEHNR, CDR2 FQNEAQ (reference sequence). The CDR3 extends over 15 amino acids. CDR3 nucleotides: TGTGCCAGCACCGCCCGGACGAGTGCCACTGGGGAGCAGTACTTC. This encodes CASTARTSATGEQYF.

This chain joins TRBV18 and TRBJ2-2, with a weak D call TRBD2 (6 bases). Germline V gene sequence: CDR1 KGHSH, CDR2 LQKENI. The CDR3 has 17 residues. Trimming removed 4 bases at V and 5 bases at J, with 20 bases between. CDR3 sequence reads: CASSHPPWRGGTGELFF. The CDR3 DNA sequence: TGTGCCAGCTCACACCCCCCCTGGCGGGGCGGAACCGGGGAGCTGTTTTTT.

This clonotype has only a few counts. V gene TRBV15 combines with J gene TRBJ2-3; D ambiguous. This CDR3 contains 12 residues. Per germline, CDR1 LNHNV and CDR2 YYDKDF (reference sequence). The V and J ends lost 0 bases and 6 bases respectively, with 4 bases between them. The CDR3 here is CATSREVDTQYF. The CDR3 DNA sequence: TGTGCCACCAGCAGAGAGGTCGATACGCAGTATTTT.